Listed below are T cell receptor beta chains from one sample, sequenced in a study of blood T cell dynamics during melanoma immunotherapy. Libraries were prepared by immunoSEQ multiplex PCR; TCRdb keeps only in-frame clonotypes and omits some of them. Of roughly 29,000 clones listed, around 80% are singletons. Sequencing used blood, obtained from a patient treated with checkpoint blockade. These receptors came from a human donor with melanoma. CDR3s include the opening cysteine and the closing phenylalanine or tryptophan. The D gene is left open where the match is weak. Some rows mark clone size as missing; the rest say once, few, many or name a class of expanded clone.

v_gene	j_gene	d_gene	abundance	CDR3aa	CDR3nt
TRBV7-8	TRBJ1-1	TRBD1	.	CASSFSTGMNTEAFF	TGTGCCAGCAGCTTTTCGACAGGGATGAACACTGAAGCTTTCTTT
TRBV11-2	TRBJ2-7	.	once	CASSPLDSPGYEQYF	TGTGCCAGCAGCCCGTTAGACAGTCCTGGCTACGAGCAGTACTTC
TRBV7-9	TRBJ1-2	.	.	CASSLVVDGYTF	TGTGCCAGCAGCTTAGTCGTGGATGGCTACACCTTC
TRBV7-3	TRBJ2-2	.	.	CASSLQPGQQGRVPGELFF	TGTGCCAGCAGCTTACAACCCGGCCAGCAGGGAAGGGTGCCCGGGGAGCTGTTTTTT
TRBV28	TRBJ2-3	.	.	CASSLGPETPGTDTQYF	TGTGCCAGCAGTTTAGGGCCCGAGACCCCTGGCACAGATACGCAGTATTTT
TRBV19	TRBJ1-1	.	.	CASSIQAVTAEAFF	TGTGCCAGTAGTATACAGGCCGTTACCGCTGAAGCTTTCTTT
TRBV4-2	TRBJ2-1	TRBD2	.	CASSTLGLASYNEQFF	TGTGCCAGCAGTACCTTGGGACTAGCTTCCTACAATGAGCAGTTCTTC
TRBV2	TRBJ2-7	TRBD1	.	CASSVLGKYGDRNSYEQYF	TGTGCCAGCAGTGTCCTAGGAAAATATGGGGACAGAAACTCCTACGAGCAGTACTTC
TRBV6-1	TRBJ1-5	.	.	CASRVNRIGNQPQHF	TGTGCCAGCAGGGTCAACAGAATAGGCAATCAGCCCCAGCATTTT
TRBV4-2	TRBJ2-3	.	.	CASSQDQGADTQYF	TGTGCCAGCAGCCAAGACCAAGGAGCAGATACGCAGTATTTT
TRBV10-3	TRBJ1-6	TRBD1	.	CAISERQGDSPLHF	TGTGCCATCAGTGAAAGACAGGGGGATTCACCCCTCCACTTT
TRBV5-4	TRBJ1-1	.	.	CASSLGVGQPNTEAFF	TGTGCCAGCAGCTTGGGGGTCGGACAGCCGAACACTGAAGCTTTCTTT
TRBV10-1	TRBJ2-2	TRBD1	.	CASSGQGAGELFF	TGCGCCAGCAGTGGACAGGGAGCCGGGGAGCTGTTTTTT
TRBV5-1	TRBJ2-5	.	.	CASSLGQYQETQYF	TGCGCCAGCAGCTTGGGTCAGTACCAAGAGACCCAGTACTTC
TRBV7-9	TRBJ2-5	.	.	CASSLGAGPQETQYF	TGTGCCAGCAGCTTAGGGGCAGGACCCCAAGAGACCCAGTACTTC
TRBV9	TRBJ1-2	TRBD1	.	CASSAGTGPYGYTF	TGTGCCAGCAGCGCTGGGACAGGGCCCTATGGCTACACCTTC
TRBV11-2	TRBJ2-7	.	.	CASSRLGVQYF	TGTGCCAGCAGCCGGTTGGGAGTGCAGTACTTC
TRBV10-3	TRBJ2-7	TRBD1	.	CAISESTGFYEQYF	TGTGCCATCAGTGAGTCGACAGGGTTTTACGAGCAGTACTTC
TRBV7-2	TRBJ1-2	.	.	CASSLGQSYGYTF	TGTGCCAGCAGCTTAGGTCAGTCCTATGGCTACACCTTC
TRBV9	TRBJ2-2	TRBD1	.	CASSVTGDTGELFF	TGTGCCAGCAGCGTAACAGGGGACACCGGGGAGCTGTTTTTT